These T cell receptor beta chains were read from a single sample in a study of long-term antiretroviral therapy in people with HIV. Measured with immunoSEQ multiplex PCR; TCRdb has only the in-frame clones, and not every one. The top ten clones hold approximately 10% of a sample with around 26,000 clones, under 80% of them seen once. The sample here was unsorted PBMCs, taken 1.1 years before starting antiretroviral therapy. The receptor source for this set is a woman aged 40 to 50 with HIV. CDR3s include the opening cysteine and the closing phenylalanine or tryptophan. D genes are given only for firm matches. Only part of the rows carry a size: once, few, many, or a class if the clone is expanded.

.	TRBV10-3	TRBD1	TRBJ1-1	TGTGCCATCAGGTTGGGACAGGAAAGTGAAGCTTTCTTT	CAIRLGQESEAFF
.	TRBV23-1	.	TRBJ2-3	TGCGCCAGCAGTCAACTACAGCCTTCCACAGATACGCAGTATTTT	CASSQLQPSTDTQYF
.	TRBV30	.	TRBJ2-3	TGTGCCTGGACCTTTAAGGGCACAGATACGCAGTATTTT	CAWTFKGTDTQYF
.	TRBV11-2	.	TRBJ1-2	TGTGCCAGCAGCTTATACAGGGCCGGGGTTGACTATGGCTACACCTTC	CASSLYRAGVDYGYTF
few	TRBV6-6	TRBD1	TRBJ1-5	TGTGCCAGCAGTTACACGGGACAGCTCAATCAGCCCCAGCATTTT	CASSYTGQLNQPQHF
.	TRBV9	.	TRBJ1-2	TGTGCCAGCAGCGTGACATCAGGGTCAGGCTATGGCTACACCTTC	CASSVTSGSGYGYTF
.	TRBV20-1	.	TRBJ1-2	TGCAGTGCTAGACCAGATTATGGCTACACCTTC	CSARPDYGYTF
.	TRBV5-1	.	TRBJ2-2	TGCGCCAGCAGCTTGGCGGCTAGTCGCACCGGGGAGCTGTTTTTT	CASSLAASRTGELFF
once	TRBV30	TRBD2	TRBJ2-3	TGTGCCTGGAGTAGGACTAGCGGCACAGATACGCAGTATTTT	CAWSRTSGTDTQYF
few	TRBV14	.	TRBJ1-1	TGTGCCAGCAGCCAAGTAGTGGGAGTCACTGAAGCTTTCTTT	CASSQVVGVTEAFF
.	TRBV5-3	TRBD2	TRBJ2-7	TGTGCCAGAAGGGGTCCAGGGAGGGATGGGGACTACGAGCAGTACTTC	CARRGPGRDGDYEQYF
.	TRBV7-9	TRBD1	TRBJ2-7	TGTGCCAGCAGCTTCCGGGACAGGCCATACGAGCAGTACTTC	CASSFRDRPYEQYF
.	TRBV7-9	.	TRBJ2-4	TGTGCCAGCAGCTCGGAGACGTGGAGGGGAAACATTCAGTACTTC	CASSSETWRGNIQYF
few	TRBV6-6	.	TRBJ2-2	TGTGCCAGCAGTTCGCGGGACACCGGGGAGCTGTTTTTT	CASSSRDTGELFF
.	TRBV29-1	.	TRBJ1-2	TGCAGCGTTGACCCCTATTTGGGCTACACCTTC	CSVDPYLGYTF
.	TRBV29-1	TRBD1	TRBJ2-5	TGCAGCGTTGAAGACGGGACAGTACAAGAGACCCAGTACTTC	CSVEDGTVQETQYF
.	TRBV6-1	.	TRBJ1-2	TGTGCCAGCAGTGTTAGGGACTATGGCTACACCTTC	CASSVRDYGYTF
.	TRBV27	.	TRBJ2-7	TGTGCCAGCAGTCCGTTTTCGGACTTGTACGAGCAGTACTTC	CASSPFSDLYEQYF
.	TRBV2	.	TRBJ2-2	TGTGCCAGCAGTGAAGCCTTGGTTTTCGAAACCGGGGAGCTGTTTTTT	CASSEALVFETGELFF
once	TRBV30	.	TRBJ1-2	TGTGCCTGGAGTGTAAGGCAGGGGTCGGGCTACACCTTC	CAWSVRQGSGYTF
.	TRBV5-5	.	TRBJ1-2	TGTGCCAGCACCCTGTCGGATCCCTTATATGGCTACACCTTC	CASTLSDPLYGYTF
.	TRBV19	TRBD1	TRBJ2-2	TGTGCCAGTAGTCTCACAGGGGGCACCGGGGAGCTGTTTTTT	CASSLTGGTGELFF
.	TRBV7-2	.	TRBJ1-5	TGTGCCAGCAGCTTAGACGGGGCGAGAGTAAATCAGCCCCAGCATTTT	CASSLDGARVNQPQHF
.	TRBV5-1	.	TRBJ1-1	TGCGCCAGCAGCTTGGGTACCGGGTTCATGAACACTGAAGCTTTCTTT	CASSLGTGFMNTEAFF
.	TRBV6-5	.	TRBJ1-1	TGTGCCAGCAGCCTGAATGGTGACACTGAAGCTTTCTTT	CASSLNGDTEAFF
.	TRBV5-1	.	TRBJ1-4	TGCGCCAGCAGCCCCCGGGACACGGCCTCAGGGACTAATGAAAAACTGTTTTTT	CASSPRDTASGTNEKLFF
.	TRBV7-9	.	TRBJ2-1	TGTGCCAGCAGCTTAAGTGACTACTACAATGAGCAGTTCTTC	CASSLSDYYNEQFF
.	TRBV7-9	.	TRBJ2-3	TGTGCCAGCACCCGAAACCCGCACCACTCTAGCACAGATACGCAGTATTTT	CASTRNPHHSSTDTQYF
.	TRBV10-1	.	TRBJ2-1	TGCGCCAGCAGTGAGTCCCTTGGCAATGAGCAGTTCTTC	CASSESLGNEQFF
few	TRBV7-9	.	TRBJ1-5	TGTGCCAGCAGCTTACTTGATCAGCCCCAGCATTTT	CASSLLDQPQHF
.	TRBV5-5	.	TRBJ2-1	TGTGCCAGCAGCTTGGGCTTAACCTACAATGAGCAGTTCTTC	CASSLGLTYNEQFF
once	TRBV5-6	.	TRBJ1-2	TGTGCCAGCAGCTCAGAGAACTATGGCTACACCTTC	CASSSENYGYTF
few	TRBV29-1	.	TRBJ1-1	TGCAGCGTGAATTCCGACCTTGGGGCTGAAGCTTTCTTT	CSVNSDLGAEAFF
.	TRBV6-5	.	TRBJ1-4	TGTGCCAGCAGTTACTCAAGGACAACTAATGAAAAACTGTTTTTT	CASSYSRTTNEKLFF
.	TRBV28	TRBD2	TRBJ2-7	TGTGCCAGTCGCACAGGTGGACTAGCGTCATACGAGCAGTACTTC	CASRTGGLASYEQYF
.	TRBV18	.	TRBJ1-5	TGTGCCAGCTCACTTTCGGCGGCGGCAGGCGTTCAGCCCCAGCATTTT	CASSLSAAAGVQPQHF
.	TRBV7-2	.	TRBJ1-1	TGTGCCAGCAGCTTGGGCGGCACAAACACTGAAGCTTTCTTT	CASSLGGTNTEAFF
once	TRBV2	TRBD1	TRBJ2-2	TGTGCCAGCAGGGGACAGGGTCGCGCCGGGGAGCTGTTTTTT	CASRGQGRAGELFF
.	TRBV18	.	TRBJ2-5	TGTGCCAGCTCGGATACCCTATGGGGAGAGACCCAGTACTTC	CASSDTLWGETQYF
.	TRBV18	TRBD2	TRBJ2-3	TGTGCCAGCTCACCACCGAGCCTAGCGGGAGTAGCAGATACGCAGTATTTT	CASSPPSLAGVADTQYF
.	TRBV7-8	TRBD2	TRBJ2-1	TGTGCCAGCAGCGCTAGCGGGGGAGCTTACAATGAGCAGTTCTTC	CASSASGGAYNEQFF
.	TRBV5-6	TRBD1	TRBJ2-3	TGTGCCAGCAGCTTGGGACAGGGGTTTGATACGCAGTATTTT	CASSLGQGFDTQYF